This T cell receptor beta chain was obtained from a study of blood T cells in healthy people across ages. Then a second PCR, running about 6 to 11 cycles, was carried out with a sample-barcoded 5' primer and a J-beta primer mix. TCRdb itself ran the 5' RACE reads through MiXCR, one entry per CDR3 protein. This table has about 780,000 distinct CDR3 sequences, 35% to 50% appearing once. Trimming stripped 1 base from V and 0 bases from J, with 10 bases between. The CDR3 extends over 15 amino acids. Germline loops: CDR1 MGHDK, CDR2 SYGVNS. The source material was blood. The chain combines TRBV25-1 with TRBJ2-7, with D possibly being TRBD1 or TRBD2 (6 bases each). The sequence was obtained from a man older than 75 in good health. The CDR3 DNA follows: TGTGCCAGCAGTGAATTCGGGGGCAGCTCCTACGAGCAGTACTTC. This encodes CASSEFGGSSYEQYF.